These 28 T cell receptor beta chains were sequenced from one sample in a study of glioma-infiltrating T cells after dendritic cell vaccination. TCRdb's copy holds only in-frame clones and misses some; the assay was immunoSEQ multiplex PCR. The sample consists of roughly 38,000 clones, approximately 80% of them appearing once. The starting material was blood, obtained before dendritic cell vaccination. The receptors come from a human donor with glioblastoma.

This chain connects TRBV7-2 to TRBJ2-5; tentative D call: TRBD2 (5 bases). The V end was cut by 5 bases, the J end by 3 bases, with 10 bases between. The CDR3 totals 13 residues. Germline CDR1 reads SGHTA; CDR2 reads FQGNSA. This chain's CDR3 is CASSGLPKETQYF. The CDR3 region has the DNA TGTGCCAGCAGCGGACTCCCAAAAGAGACCCAGTACTTC.

This chain uses TRBV4-3 with TRBJ2-7; 7 positions agree with TRBD1. The CDR3 extends over 15 amino acids. The germline CDR1 and CDR2 sequences are LGHNA and YSLEER. The ends lost 1 base at V and 3 bases at J; junction bases unmatched: 6. The CDR3 here is CASSQGQGSLYEQYF. CDR3 DNA: TGCGCCAGCAGCCAAGGACAGGGCTCACTCTACGAGCAGTACTTC.

The J gene is TRBJ1-4, the V gene TRBV11-2, with D unresolved. The germline CDR1 and CDR2 sequences are SGHAT and FQNNGV. The V end lost 1 base, the J end lost 3 bases, and 6 bases lay between the germline ends. The CDR3 covers 14 residues. Written as DNA, the CDR3 is TGTGCCAGCAGCTTAGCGGACTCTAATGAAAAACTGTTTTTT. Residues: CASSLADSNEKLFF.

This clone occurred once. V usage is TRBV28 and J usage is TRBJ1-2, with 9 bases aligning to TRBD1. Germline CDR1 reads MDHEN; CDR2 reads SYDVKM. V gave up 7 bases and J gave up 5 bases; unmatched junction bases: 11. The CDR3 contains 15 residues. CDR3 loop: CASNPDRGGWYGYTF. DNA of the CDR3: TGTGCCAGCAACCCTGACAGGGGGGGTTGGTATGGCTACACCTTC.

The genes are TRBV4-1 and TRBJ1-6, with a tentative D call TRBD1 (5 bases). The CDR3 length is 18 residues. Germline-derived CDR1 and CDR2 are MGHRA and YSYEKL. Trimming removed 4 bases from V and 8 bases from J, with 24 bases in between. The DNA of the CDR3 is TGCGCCAGCAGCCGTCCTGTGGCGCTGGGGGGGAATGATTCACCCCTCCACTTT. Translated, it gives CASSRPVALGGNDSPLHF.

The J gene is TRBJ2-5, the V gene TRBV5-6; TRBD2 matches at 9 bases. Germline V CDR1 and CDR2: SGHDT, YYEEEE. The V and J ends lost 2 bases and 0 bases, in that order; junction bases with no gene match: 2. The CDR3 covers 15 residues. DNA for the CDR3: TGTGCCAGCAGCTTCAGCGGGGGGAACCAAGAGACCCAGTACTTC. Translated: CASSFSGGNQETQYF.

The CDR3 bases are TGCGCCAGCAGCCAAGAGGCAGGGGTGACCGGGGAGCTGTTTTTT. Amino acid sequence: CASSQEAGVTGELFF. The chain recombines TRBV4-1 with TRBJ2-2, with D possibly matching TRBD1 (6 bases). Germline loops: CDR1 MGHRA, CDR2 YSYEKL. Between the trimmed V and J ends, which lost 0 bases and 5 bases, there was a span of 10 bases. This CDR3 comprises 15 residues.

This chain uses TRBV30 with TRBJ2-3; a weak D match, TRBD1 (7 bases). Germline CDR1 is GTSNPN and CDR2 is SVGIG (reference sequence). Trimming cost V 5 bases and J 1 base, with 25 bases left between them. This CDR3 spans 18 amino acids. The CDR3 protein is CAWGRRQGRGGGTDTQYF. CDR3 coding DNA: TGTGCCTGGGGCAGGCGACAGGGAAGGGGAGGCGGCACAGATACGCAGTATTTT.

V is TRBV19 and J is TRBJ1-2, with 10 bases identical to TRBD1. The CDR3 length is 15 residues. Trimming removed 7 bases from V and 6 bases from J; junction bases left unmatched: 11. Germline-derived CDR1 and CDR2 are LNHDA and SQIVND (reference sequence). DNA for the CDR3: TGTGCCAGTAATGGTTGGGACAGGGGTGTTCATGGCTACACCTTC. Translating gives CASNGWDRGVHGYTF. Drawing the rest from reference TRBV19 and TRBJ1-2, the complete variable domain is DGGITQSPKYLFRKEGQNVTLSCEQNLNHDAMYWYRQDPGQGLRLIYYSQIVNDFQKGDIAEGYSVSREKKESFPLTVTSAQKNPTAFYLCASNGWDRGVHGYTFGSGTRLTVV.

The chain is built from TRBV19 and TRBJ1-2, with D unclear. CDR1 is LNHDA and CDR2 is SQIVND in the germline V gene (reference sequence). V lost 3 bases, J lost 0 bases, and 8 bases lay in between. The CDR3 runs to 14 residues. Here the CDR3 DNA reads TGTGCCAGTAGTATGGCAGGTTCTAACTATGGCTACACCTTC. Translating it yields CASSMAGSNYGYTF. Together with reference TRBV19 and TRBJ1-2, the CDR3 gives the full variable domain: DGGITQSPKYLFRKEGQNVTLSCEQNLNHDAMYWYRQDPGQGLRLIYYSQIVNDFQKGDIAEGYSVSREKKESFPLTVTSAQKNPTAFYLCASSMAGSNYGYTFGSGTRLTVV.

This clone has a handful of counts. This sequence joins TRBV6-5 and TRBJ2-7; TRBD1 aligns across 9 bases. CDR3 length: 15 residues. The junction had 5 bases not matched to a gene; V was cut back by 0 bases and J by 5 bases. In germline, CDR1 is MNHEY, CDR2 SVGAGI. The CDR3 here is CASSYSGQGLDEQYF. Here the CDR3 DNA reads TGTGCCAGCAGTTACTCGGGACAGGGCTTGGACGAGCAGTACTTC.

The chain employs TRBV10-3 and TRBJ2-1; 8 nucleotides agree with TRBD1. V shed 10 bases and J 5 bases; nucleotides not matched to a gene: 13. The CDR3 loop spans 15 amino acids. Germline V gene lookup returns CDR1 ENHRY and CDR2 SYGVKD. CDR3 bases: TGTGCCACCCTCGTCCCAGGGGGCCCACACAATGAGCAGTTCTTC. This encodes CATLVPGGPHNEQFF.

The chain recombines TRBV7-2 with TRBJ1-6; D is undetermined. The CDR3 covers 16 residues. Per the germline V gene, CDR1 is SGHTA and CDR2 is FQGNSA. The V end lost 1 base, the J end lost 9 bases, and 16 bases lay between the germline ends. CDR3 loop: CASSLGVAGRGSPLHF. The DNA of the CDR3 is TGTGCCAGCAGCTTAGGCGTCGCAGGTCGTGGTTCACCCCTCCACTTT. The variable domain in full, with the rest retrieved from reference TRBV7-2 and TRBJ1-6, is GAGVSQSPSNKVTEKGKDVELRCDPISGHTALYWYRQSLGQGLEFLIYFQGNSAPDKSGLPSDRFSAERTGGSVSTLTIQRTQQEDSAVYLCASSLGVAGRGSPLHFGNGTRLTVT.

This clone was observed once. The chain joins TRBV13 to TRBJ1-1; D unclear. The germline V gene has CDR1 PRHDT and CDR2 FYEKMQ (reference sequence). V lost 0 bases and J lost 6, with 17 bases in between. The CDR3 spans 16 residues. The CDR3 nucleotides read TGTGCCAGCAGCTTAGGGGCCTTCGGGAGTGGCGCTGAAGCTTTCTTT. It translates to CASSLGAFGSGAEAFF.

This clone was detected a few times. The rearrangement joins TRBV27 to TRBJ2-7; 7 bases line up with TRBD1. Germline lookup yields CDR1 MNHEY and CDR2 SMNVEV (reference sequence). The CDR3 consists of 14 residues. Trimming cost V 5 bases and J 2 bases; bases outside gene matches: 6. The CDR3 DNA sequence: TGTGCCAGCAGTGTAGGGGGCCGTACCTACGAGCAGTACTTC. Translating it yields CASSVGGRTYEQYF.

The chain recombines TRBV30 with TRBJ2-3, with 11 bases lining up with TRBD2. Germline trimming cut 4 bases from V and 2 bases from J; bases unmatched to any gene: 5. Germline V gives CDR1 GTSNPN, CDR2 SVGIG (reference sequence). The CDR3 has 15 amino acids. The CDR3 nucleotides are TGTGCCTGGATAGGACTAGCGGGCAACACAGATACGCAGTATTTT. It is translated as CAWIGLAGNTDTQYF.

The chain joins TRBV6-1 to TRBJ2-5; 8 nucleotides match TRBD2. Germline CDR1 reads MNHNS; CDR2 reads SASEGT. V was clipped by 6 bases and J by 2 bases; unmatched bases: 5. The CDR3 sequence is 14 residues long. Here the CDR3 reads CASRTGGRQETQYF. The DNA for the CDR3 is TGTGCCAGCAGGACGGGGGGGAGACAAGAGACCCAGTACTTC.

This chain connects TRBV21-1 to TRBJ2-7; the tabulated D call, TRBD2, remains unverified against the DNA. TRBV21-1 is an annotated pseudogene. The CDR3 length is 14 residues. The chain's CDR3 is CASSKANSLMEQYF. The DNA of the CDR3 is TGTGCCAGCAGCAAAGCCAACTCCCTGATGGAGCAGTACTTC.

Points on this clone: An end of the junction does not agree with germline; a read error may underlie this. The sample has other DNA sequences that encode this CDR3 too. The V gene is TRBV30, the J gene TRBJ1-6; no firm D call. Germline CDR1 reads GTSNPN; CDR2 reads SVGIG (reference sequence). The CDR3 is 15 residues long. The CDR3 nucleotides are TGTGCCTGGGGAGGACCGAGCTCCTATAATTCCCCCCTCCACTTT. It encodes CAWGGPSSYNSPLHF. Drawing the rest from reference TRBV30 and TRBJ1-6, the complete variable domain is SQTIHQWPATLVQPVGSPLSLECTVEGTSNPNLYWYRQAAGRGLQLLFYSVGIGQISSEVPQNLSASRPQDRQFILSSKKLLLSDSGFYLCAWGGPSSYNSPLHFGNGTRLTVT.

A single count supports this clone. V and J are TRBV12-2 and TRBJ2-2; the DNA was not compared with TRBD1, the D call given in the table. TRBV12-2 is tagged as a pseudogene. This CDR3 region has 16 residues. In nucleotides, the CDR3 is TGTGCAAGTCGCTTAGGCAGGGGAGCGAACACCGGGGAGCTGTTTTTT. Protein: CASRLGRGANTGELFF.

The V gene is TRBV4-3, the J gene TRBJ2-7, with TRBD1 identical over 9 bases. V lost 4 bases to trimming and J lost 3 bases; unmatched junction nucleotides: 13. Germline-derived CDR1 and CDR2 are LGHNA and YSLEER. CDR3 length: 17 residues. The CDR3: CASSREPGTGINYEQYF. CDR3 DNA: TGCGCCAGCAGCCGGGAACCAGGGACAGGGATAAACTACGAGCAGTACTTC.

This chain links TRBV4-3 with TRBJ2-7, with D perhaps TRBD2 (6 bases). The CDR3 extends over 15 amino acids. Germline V gene sequence: CDR1 LGHNA, CDR2 YSLEER. Trimming pared 0 bases from V and 0 bases from J, leaving 9 bases between. This chain's CDR3 is CASSQDAGTSYEQYF. Here the CDR3 DNA reads TGCGCCAGCAGCCAAGATGCGGGGACCTCCTACGAGCAGTACTTC.

This chain joins TRBV1 and TRBJ2-4; TRBD2 reflects the table's D call only, with no check against the DNA. TRBV1 is classified as a pseudogene. The CDR3 has 13 residues. The CDR3 sequence is CTSSPSRENIQYF. The CDR3 nucleotides are TGCACCAGCAGCCCCTCCCGAGAGAACATTCAGTACTTC.

The V call is TRBV5-8, the J call TRBJ2-3; D is ambiguous. Trimming cost V 6 bases and J 1 base, with 12 bases left between them. There are 14 residues in the CDR3. Germline CDR1 SGHTS, CDR2 YDEGEE. CDR3 sequence (DNA): TGTGCCAGCACCTTCCCCAGCGGCACAGATACGCAGTATTTT. Translating it yields CASTFPSGTDTQYF.

CDR3 nucleotide sequence: TGTGCCAGCAGTTTCCAGGGTCGACAAGAGACCCAGTACTTC. This codes for CASSFQGRQETQYF. The chain carries TRBV27 and TRBJ2-5; weak D call: TRBD1 (5 bases). CDR3 length: 14 amino acids. Germline-derived CDR1 and CDR2 are MNHEY and SMNVEV (reference sequence). Trimming removed 3 bases at V and 2 bases at J, with 10 bases between.

The CDR3 region is CASSGGGVSQPQHF. The CDR3 DNA is TGTGCCAGCAGCGGCGGGGGGGTTAGTCAGCCCCAGCATTTT. The chain joins TRBV9 to TRBJ1-5, with a weak D call TRBD1 (5 bases). The V end was cut by 3 bases, the J end by 6 bases, with 13 bases between. CDR1 is SGDLS and CDR2 is YYNGEE in the germline V gene. The CDR3 has 14 residues.

The rearrangement joins TRBV4-1 to TRBJ2-5; D is unresolved. V shed 3 bases and J shed 5 bases, with 10 bases lying between them. Germline CDR1 MGHRA, CDR2 YSYEKL. The CDR3 extends over 13 amino acids. CDR3 coding DNA: TGCGCCAGCAGCCAGTCCCCCCTGGAGACCCAGTACTTC. This codes for CASSQSPLETQYF.

The CDR3 region is CASSFIPGLAAREQYF. CDR3 sequence (DNA): TGTGCCAGCAGCTTTATCCCGGGACTAGCGGCGCGGGAGCAGTACTTC. V usage is TRBV14 and J usage is TRBJ2-7; TRBD2 agrees at 11 bases. The CDR3 covers 16 residues. V dropped 5 bases and J dropped 7; count of bases not matched to a gene: 13. Germline V gene data show CDR1 as SGHDN and CDR2 as FVKESK.